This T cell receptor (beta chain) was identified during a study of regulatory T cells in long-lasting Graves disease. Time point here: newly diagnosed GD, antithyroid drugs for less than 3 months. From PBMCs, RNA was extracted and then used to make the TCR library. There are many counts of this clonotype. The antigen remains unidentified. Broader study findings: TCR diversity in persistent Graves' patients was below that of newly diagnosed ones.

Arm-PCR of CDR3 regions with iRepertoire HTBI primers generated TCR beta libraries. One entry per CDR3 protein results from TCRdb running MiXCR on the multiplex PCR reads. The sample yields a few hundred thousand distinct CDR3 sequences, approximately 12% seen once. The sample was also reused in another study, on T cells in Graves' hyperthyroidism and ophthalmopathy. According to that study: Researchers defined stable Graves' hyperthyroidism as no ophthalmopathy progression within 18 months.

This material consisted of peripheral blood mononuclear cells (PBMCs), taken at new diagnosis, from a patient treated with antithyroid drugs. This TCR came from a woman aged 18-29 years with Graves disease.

The CDR3 spells CSARGDEYEQYF. The CDR3 bases are TGCAGTGCTAGAGGAGATGAGTACGAGCAGTACTTC. The chain uses TRBV20-1 and TRBJ2-7, with D hard to call. Between the trimmed V and J ends, which lost 1 base and 4 bases, there was a span of 8 bases. CDR1 is DFQATT, CDR2 SNEGSKA, per germline (reference sequence). This CDR3 contains 12 residues.